This T cell receptor (beta chain) is from a study of blood T cell repertoires in COVID-19. About the research overall: PBMCs, B-cell-depleted T cells, or T cells were the source of the cDNA or gDNA that made up the material.

The CDR3 sequence is 15 residues long. V was clipped by 2 bases and J by 4 bases, with 13 bases between them. Germline CDR1 and CDR2: LGHNT and FRNRAP. The assay was immunoSEQ multiplex PCR, and TCRdb's table has in-frame clones only and misses some. Of around 160,000 clones in the sample, around 84% were seen once. The receptor was derived from a man between 60 and 70 years old with active or convalescent COVID-19. Specimen: peripheral blood. J is TRBJ2-3 and V is TRBV12-5, with D possibly matching TRBD2 (6 bases). The CDR3 coding sequence is TGTGCTAGTGGTTTGCATATGGAGGGACCAGATACGCAGTATTTT. This codes for CASGLHMEGPDTQYF.